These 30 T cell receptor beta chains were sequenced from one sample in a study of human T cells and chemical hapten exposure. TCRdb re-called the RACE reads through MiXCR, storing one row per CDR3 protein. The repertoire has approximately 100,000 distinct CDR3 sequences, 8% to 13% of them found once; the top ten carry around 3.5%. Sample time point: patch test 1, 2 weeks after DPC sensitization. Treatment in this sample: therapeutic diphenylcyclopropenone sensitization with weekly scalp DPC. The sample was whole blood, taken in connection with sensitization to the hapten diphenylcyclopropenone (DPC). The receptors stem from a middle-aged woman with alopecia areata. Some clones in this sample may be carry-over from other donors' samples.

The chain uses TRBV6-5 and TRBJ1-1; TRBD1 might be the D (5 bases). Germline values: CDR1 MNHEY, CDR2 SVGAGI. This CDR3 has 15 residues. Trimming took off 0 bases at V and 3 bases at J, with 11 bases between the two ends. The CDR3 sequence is CASSYSRGRYTEAFF. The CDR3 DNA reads TGTGCCAGCAGTTACTCCCGGGGGAGGTACACTGAAGCTTTCTTT.

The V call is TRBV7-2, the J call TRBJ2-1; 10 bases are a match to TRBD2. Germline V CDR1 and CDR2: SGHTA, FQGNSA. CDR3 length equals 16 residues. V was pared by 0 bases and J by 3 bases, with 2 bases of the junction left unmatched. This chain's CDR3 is CASSLAAGGYYNEQFF. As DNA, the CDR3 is TGTGCCAGCAGCTTAGCAGCGGGAGGGTACTACAATGAGCAGTTCTTC.

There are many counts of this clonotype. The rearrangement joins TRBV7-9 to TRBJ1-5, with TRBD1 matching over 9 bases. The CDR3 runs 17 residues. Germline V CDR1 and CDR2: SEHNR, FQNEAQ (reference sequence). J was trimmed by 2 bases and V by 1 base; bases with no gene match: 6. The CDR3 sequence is CASSLGTGDWRNQPQHF. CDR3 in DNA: TGTGCCAGCAGCTTAGGGACAGGGGATTGGCGCAATCAGCCCCAGCATTTT.

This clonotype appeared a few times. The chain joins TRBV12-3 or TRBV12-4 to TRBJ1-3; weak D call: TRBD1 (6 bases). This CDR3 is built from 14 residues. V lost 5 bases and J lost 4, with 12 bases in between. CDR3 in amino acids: CASSRQADGNTIYF. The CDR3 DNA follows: TGTGCCAGCAGTAGACAGGCTGACGGAAACACCATATATTTT.

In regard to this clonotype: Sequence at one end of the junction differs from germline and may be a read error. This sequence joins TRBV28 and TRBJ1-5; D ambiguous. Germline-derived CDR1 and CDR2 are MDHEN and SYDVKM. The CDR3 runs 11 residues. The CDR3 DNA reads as TGTGCCACCAGCCGAATGATTGGGGTTTATTTT. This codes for CATSRMIGVYF.

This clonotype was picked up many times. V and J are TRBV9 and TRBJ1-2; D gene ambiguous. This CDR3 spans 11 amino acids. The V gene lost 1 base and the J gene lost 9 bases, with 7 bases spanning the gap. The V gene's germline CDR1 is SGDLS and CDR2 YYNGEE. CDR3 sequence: CASSVSSSYTF. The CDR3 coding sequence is TGTGCCAGCAGCGTATCCAGCAGCTACACCTTC.

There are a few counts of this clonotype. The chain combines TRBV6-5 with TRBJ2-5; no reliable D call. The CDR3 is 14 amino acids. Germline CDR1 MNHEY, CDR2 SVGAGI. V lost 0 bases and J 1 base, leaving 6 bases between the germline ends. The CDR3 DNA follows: TGTGCCAGCAGTTACTCGACCAGCCAAGAGACCCAGTACTTC. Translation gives CASSYSTSQETQYF.

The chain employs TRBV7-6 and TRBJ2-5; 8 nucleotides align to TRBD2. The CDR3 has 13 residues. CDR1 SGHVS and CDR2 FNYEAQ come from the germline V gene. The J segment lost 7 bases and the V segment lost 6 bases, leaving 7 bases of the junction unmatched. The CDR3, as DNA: TGTGCCAGCAGGCGGACCGCGGGGGGGACCCAGTACTTC. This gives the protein CASRRTAGGTQYF.

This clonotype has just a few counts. As DNA, the CDR3 is TGTGCCAGCAGTTACTCATCGTTGGGGAGCTACGAGCAGTACTTC. It specifies CASSYSSLGSYEQYF. The rearrangement joins TRBV6-5 to TRBJ2-7, with D perhaps matching TRBD2 (5 bases). The CDR3 has 15 amino acids. V lost 0 bases and J 3 bases, leaving 12 bases between the germline ends. The germline CDR1 and CDR2 sequences are MNHEY and SVGAGI.

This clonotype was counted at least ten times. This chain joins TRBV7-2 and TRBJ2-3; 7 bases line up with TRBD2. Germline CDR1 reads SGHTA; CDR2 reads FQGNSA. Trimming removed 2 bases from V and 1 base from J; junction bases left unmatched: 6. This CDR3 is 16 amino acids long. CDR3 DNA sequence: TGTGCCAGCAGCTTAAGCGGGGCGGGGGGCACAGATACGCAGTATTTT. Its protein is CASSLSGAGGTDTQYF.

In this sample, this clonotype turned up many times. The CDR3 sequence: CASSQGSPNTGELFF. The CDR3 coding sequence is TGCGCCAGCAGCCAAGGTTCCCCGAACACCGGGGAGCTGTTTTTT. The genes are TRBV4-3 and TRBJ2-2; unclear D gene. The CDR3 contains 15 residues. V was clipped by 1 base and J by 0 bases, with 6 bases between them. CDR1 LGHNA and CDR2 YSLEER come from the germline V gene.

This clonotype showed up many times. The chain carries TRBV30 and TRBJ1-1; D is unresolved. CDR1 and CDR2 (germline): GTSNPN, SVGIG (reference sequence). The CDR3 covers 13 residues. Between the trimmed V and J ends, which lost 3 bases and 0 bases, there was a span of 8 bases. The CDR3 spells CAWRMGMNTEAFF. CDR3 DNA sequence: TGTGCCTGGAGGATGGGCATGAACACTGAAGCTTTCTTT.

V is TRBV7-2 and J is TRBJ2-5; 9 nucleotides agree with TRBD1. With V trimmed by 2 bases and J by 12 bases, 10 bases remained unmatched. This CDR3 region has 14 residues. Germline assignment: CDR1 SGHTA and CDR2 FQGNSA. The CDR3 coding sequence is TGTGCCAGCAGCTTACGGGACAGGGCGGGTCACAAGTACTTC. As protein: CASSLRDRAGHKYF. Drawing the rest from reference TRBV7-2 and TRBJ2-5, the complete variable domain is GAGVSQSPSNKVTEKGKDVELRCDPISGHTALYWYRQSLGQGLEFLIYFQGNSAPDKSGLPSDRFSAERTGGSVSTLTIQRTQQEDSAVYLCASSLRDRAGHKYFGPGTRLLVL.

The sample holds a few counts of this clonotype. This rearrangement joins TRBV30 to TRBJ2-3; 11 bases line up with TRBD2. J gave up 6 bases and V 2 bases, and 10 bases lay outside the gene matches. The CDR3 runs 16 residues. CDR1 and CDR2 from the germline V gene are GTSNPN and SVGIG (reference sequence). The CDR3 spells CAWSPIPLAGVDTQYF. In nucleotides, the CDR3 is TGTGCCTGGAGTCCCATCCCACTAGCGGGAGTGGATACGCAGTATTTT. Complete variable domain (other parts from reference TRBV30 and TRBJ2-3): SQTIHQWPATLVQPVGSPLSLECTVEGTSNPNLYWYRQAAGRGLQLLFYSVGIGQISSEVPQNLSASRPQDRQFILSSKKLLLSDSGFYLCAWSPIPLAGVDTQYFGPGTRLTVL.

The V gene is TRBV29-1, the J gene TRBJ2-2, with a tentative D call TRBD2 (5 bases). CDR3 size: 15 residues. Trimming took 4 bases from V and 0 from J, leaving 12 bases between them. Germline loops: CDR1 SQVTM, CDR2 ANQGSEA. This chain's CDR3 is CSVGSSRTNTGELFF. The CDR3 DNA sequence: TGCAGCGTTGGGTCTAGCAGAACGAACACCGGGGAGCTGTTTTTT.

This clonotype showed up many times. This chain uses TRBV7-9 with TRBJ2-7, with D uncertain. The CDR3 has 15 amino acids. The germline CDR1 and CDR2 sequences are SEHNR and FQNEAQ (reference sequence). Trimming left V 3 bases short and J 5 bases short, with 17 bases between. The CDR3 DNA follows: TGTGCCAGCAGCTTCGGACCCTCTGGTTTAGACGAGCAGTACTTC. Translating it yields CASSFGPSGLDEQYF.

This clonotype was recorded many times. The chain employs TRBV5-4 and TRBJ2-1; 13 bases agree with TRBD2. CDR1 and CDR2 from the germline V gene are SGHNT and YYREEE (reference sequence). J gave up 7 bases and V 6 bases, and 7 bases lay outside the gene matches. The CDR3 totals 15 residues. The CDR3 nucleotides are TGTGCCAGCACCACTAGCGGGAGGGCTCAGAATGAGCAGTTCTTC. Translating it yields CASTTSGRAQNEQFF.

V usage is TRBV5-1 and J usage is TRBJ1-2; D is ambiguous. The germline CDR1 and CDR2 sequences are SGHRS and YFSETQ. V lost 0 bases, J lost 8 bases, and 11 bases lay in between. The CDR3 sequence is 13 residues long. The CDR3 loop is CASSLEGSRGYTF. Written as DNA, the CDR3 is TGCGCCAGCAGCTTGGAAGGCTCACGGGGCTACACCTTC.

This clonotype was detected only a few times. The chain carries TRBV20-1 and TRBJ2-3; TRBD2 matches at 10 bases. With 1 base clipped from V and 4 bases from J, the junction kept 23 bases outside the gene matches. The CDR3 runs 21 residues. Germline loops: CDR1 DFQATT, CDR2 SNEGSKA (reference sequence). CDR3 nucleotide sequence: TGCAGTGCTAGAGGCGGTAGCGGGGGGCTTTGGTCAAAACGTTTGGCAGATACGCAGTATTTT. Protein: CSARGGSGGLWSKRLADTQYF.

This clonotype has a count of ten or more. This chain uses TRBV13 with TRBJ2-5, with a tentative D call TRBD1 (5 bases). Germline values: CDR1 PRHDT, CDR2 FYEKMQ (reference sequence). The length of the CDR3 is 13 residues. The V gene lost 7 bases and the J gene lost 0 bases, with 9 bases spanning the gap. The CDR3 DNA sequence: TGTGCCAGCACCCAGGGTTACCAAGAGACCCAGTACTTC. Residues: CASTQGYQETQYF.

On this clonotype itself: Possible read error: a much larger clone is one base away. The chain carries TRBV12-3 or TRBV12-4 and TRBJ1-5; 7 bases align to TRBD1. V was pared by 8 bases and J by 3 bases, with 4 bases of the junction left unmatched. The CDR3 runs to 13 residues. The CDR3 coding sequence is TGTGCCAGCGGGGGGACAGTCAATCAGCCCCAGCATTTT. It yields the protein CASGGTVNQPQHF.

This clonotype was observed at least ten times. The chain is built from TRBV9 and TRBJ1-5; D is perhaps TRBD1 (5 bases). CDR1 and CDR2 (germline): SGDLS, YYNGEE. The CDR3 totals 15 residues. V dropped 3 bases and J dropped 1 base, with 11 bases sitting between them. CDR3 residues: CASSAGGYSNQPQHF. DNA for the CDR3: TGTGCCAGCAGCGCCGGGGGGTACAGCAATCAGCCCCAGCATTTT.

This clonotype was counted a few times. The CDR3 DNA reads as TGTGCCAGCAGCCCTATGGCGGGGGGGCTCACAGATACGCAGTATTTT. It encodes CASSPMAGGLTDTQYF. This chain uses TRBV12-3 or TRBV12-4 with TRBJ2-3; 9 bases are shared with TRBD2. V gave up 6 bases and J gave up 2 bases; unmatched junction bases: 9. There are 16 residues in the CDR3.

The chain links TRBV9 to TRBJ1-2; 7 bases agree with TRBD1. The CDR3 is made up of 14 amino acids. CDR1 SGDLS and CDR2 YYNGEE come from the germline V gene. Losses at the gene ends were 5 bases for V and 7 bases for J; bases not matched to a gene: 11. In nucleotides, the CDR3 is TGTGCCAGCAGGCCCGGGGACAGCTTGAGTGGCTACACCTTC. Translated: CASRPGDSLSGYTF.

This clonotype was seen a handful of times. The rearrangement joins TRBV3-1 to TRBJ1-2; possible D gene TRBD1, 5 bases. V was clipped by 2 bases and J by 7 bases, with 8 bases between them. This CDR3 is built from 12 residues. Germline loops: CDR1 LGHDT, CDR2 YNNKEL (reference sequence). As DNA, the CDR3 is TGTGCCAGCAGCCAACGGGGGGGTGGCTACACCTTC. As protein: CASSQRGGGYTF.

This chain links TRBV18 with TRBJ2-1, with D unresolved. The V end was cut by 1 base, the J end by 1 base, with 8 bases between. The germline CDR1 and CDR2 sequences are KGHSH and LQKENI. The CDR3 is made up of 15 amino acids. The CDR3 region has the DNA TGTGCCAGCTCACCACAATCCTGGTCCTACAATGAGCAGTTCTTC. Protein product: CASSPQSWSYNEQFF.

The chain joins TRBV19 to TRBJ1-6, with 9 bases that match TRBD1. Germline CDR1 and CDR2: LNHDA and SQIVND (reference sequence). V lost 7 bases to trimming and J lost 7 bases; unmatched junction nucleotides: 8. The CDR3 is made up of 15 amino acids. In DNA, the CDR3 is TGTGCCAGTACCCAGCTGACAGGGGGAAATTCACCCCTCCACTTT. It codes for CASTQLTGGNSPLHF. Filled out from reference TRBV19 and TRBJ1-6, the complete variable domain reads DGGITQSPKYLFRKEGQNVTLSCEQNLNHDAMYWYRQDPGQGLRLIYYSQIVNDFQKGDIAEGYSVSREKKESFPLTVTSAQKNPTAFYLCASTQLTGGNSPLHFGNGTRLTVT.

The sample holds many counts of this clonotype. The CDR3 DNA follows: TGTGCCAGCAGTTTCCGGAACAGGGAGAAAGGTGAAAAACTGTTTTTT. This encodes CASSFRNREKGEKLFF. V gene TRBV12-3 or TRBV12-4 combines with J gene TRBJ1-4, with D maybe TRBD1 (6 bases). With 3 bases removed from V and 7 bases from J, the gap between germline ends came to 18 bases. The CDR3 has 16 amino acids.

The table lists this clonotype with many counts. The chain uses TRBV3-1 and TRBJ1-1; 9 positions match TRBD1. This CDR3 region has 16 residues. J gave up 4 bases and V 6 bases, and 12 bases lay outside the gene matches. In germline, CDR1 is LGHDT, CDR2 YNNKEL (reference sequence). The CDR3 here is CASRSRQGGTLTEAFF. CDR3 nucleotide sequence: TGTGCCAGCAGGTCTCGACAGGGGGGAACCCTCACTGAAGCTTTCTTT. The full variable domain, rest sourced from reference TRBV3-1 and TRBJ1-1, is DTAVSQTPKYLVTQMGNDKSIKCEQNLGHDTMYWYKQDSKKFLKIMFSYNNKELIINETVPNRFSPKSPDKAHLNLHINSLELGDSAVYFCASRSRQGGTLTEAFFGQGTRLTVV.

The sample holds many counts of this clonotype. CDR3 nucleotide sequence: TGTGCCAGCACCCCCCGGGGGCCTTACTATGGCTACACCTTC. Translating gives CASTPRGPYYGYTF. The chain combines TRBV2 with TRBJ1-2; perhaps TRBD1 as D (6 bases). The V gene's germline CDR1 is SNHLY and CDR2 FYNNEI. The CDR3 consists of 14 residues. Between the trimmed V and J ends, which lost 7 bases and 3 bases, there was a span of 15 bases.